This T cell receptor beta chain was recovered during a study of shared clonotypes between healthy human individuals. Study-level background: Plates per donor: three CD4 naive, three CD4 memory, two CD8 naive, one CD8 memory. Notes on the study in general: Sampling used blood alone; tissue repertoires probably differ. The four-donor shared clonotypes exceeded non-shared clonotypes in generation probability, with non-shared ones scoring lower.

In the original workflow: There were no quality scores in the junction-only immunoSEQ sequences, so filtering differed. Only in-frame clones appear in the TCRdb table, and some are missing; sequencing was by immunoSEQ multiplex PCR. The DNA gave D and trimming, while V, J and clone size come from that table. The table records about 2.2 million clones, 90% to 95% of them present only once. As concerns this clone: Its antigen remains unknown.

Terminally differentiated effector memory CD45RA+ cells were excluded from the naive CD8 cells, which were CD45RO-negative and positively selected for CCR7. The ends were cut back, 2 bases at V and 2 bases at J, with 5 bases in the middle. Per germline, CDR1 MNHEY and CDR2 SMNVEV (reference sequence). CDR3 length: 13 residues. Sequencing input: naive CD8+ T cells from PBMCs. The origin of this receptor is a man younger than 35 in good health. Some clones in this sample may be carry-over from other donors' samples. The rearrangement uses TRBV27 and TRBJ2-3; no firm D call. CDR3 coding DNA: TGTGCCAGCAGTTTAAAAGACACAGATACGCAGTATTTT. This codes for CASSLKDTDTQYF.